The 25 T cell receptor beta chains in this list originate from one sample, sequenced in a study of blood T cell repertoires in COVID-19. This table comes from immunoSEQ multiplex PCR, and its TCRdb copy is limited to in-frame clones, with some not included. Here the sample spans 210,000 or so clones, less than 85% being singletons. Sequencing was done on a sample of PBMCs or T cells enriched from blood (not recorded which). The receptors originated from a man in his fifties or sixties who had recovered from COVID-19.

This sequence joins TRBV11-3 and TRBJ2-7, with D possibly matching TRBD1 (6 bases). Germline V gene data show CDR1 as SGHNT and CDR2 as YENEEA. This CDR3 is built from 14 residues. V was pared by 2 bases and J by 2 bases, with 10 bases between. The DNA of the CDR3 is TGTGCCAGCAGCTTAACAGGGAACCCCTACGAGCAGTACTTC. Protein: CASSLTGNPYEQYF.

This clone turned up a few times. The V call is TRBV7-8, the J call TRBJ1-5, with D possibly TRBD1 on 5 matching bases. Germline CDR1 reads SGHVS; CDR2 reads FQNEAQ. The V gene lost 2 bases and the J gene lost 0 bases, with 23 bases spanning the gap. The CDR3 consists of 20 residues. The CDR3 DNA reads TGTGCCAGCAGCTTAAGGGGATATAATGCGGGACCCTATAGCAATCAGCCCCAGCATTTT. It codes for CASSLRGYNAGPYSNQPQHF. Using reference TRBV7-8 and TRBJ1-5 for the parts outside the CDR3, the full variable domain is GAGVSQSPRYKVAKRGQDVALRCDPISGHVSLFWYQQALGQGPEFLTYFQNEAQLDKSGLPSDRFFAERPEGSVSTLKIQRTQQEDSAVYLCASSLRGYNAGPYSNQPQHFGDGTRLSIL.

V gene TRBV7-2 combines with J gene TRBJ1-2; D possibly corresponds to TRBD1 (5 bases). This CDR3 has 13 residues. Germline values: CDR1 SGHTA, CDR2 FQGNSA. The ends were cut back, 3 bases at V and 2 bases at J, with 7 bases in the middle. The CDR3 DNA reads as TGTGCCAGCAGCTTCGGGGGGAACTATGGCTACACCTTC. Protein product: CASSFGGNYGYTF. The variable domain in full, with the rest retrieved from reference TRBV7-2 and TRBJ1-2, is GAGVSQSPSNKVTEKGKDVELRCDPISGHTALYWYRQSLGQGLEFLIYFQGNSAPDKSGLPSDRFSAERTGGSVSTLTIQRTQQEDSAVYLCASSFGGNYGYTFGSGTRLTVV.

The rearrangement uses TRBV30 and TRBJ2-3; 9 nucleotides agree with TRBD2. V shed 1 base, J shed 6 bases, and the junction held 17 bases outside the gene matches. The V gene's germline CDR1 is GTSNPN and CDR2 SVGIG (reference sequence). The CDR3 consists of 18 residues. The CDR3 nucleotides read TGTGCCTGGAGTGAGGATAGCGGGGGCCCGATCTCACCCGATACGCAGTATTTT. It specifies CAWSEDSGGPISPDTQYF.

The V call is TRBV12-3 or TRBV12-4, the J call TRBJ2-4; no reliable D call. The length of the CDR3 is 13 residues. Trimming removed 6 bases at V and 4 bases at J, with 10 bases between. CDR3 sequence reads: CASSLTQKNIQYF. As DNA, the CDR3 is TGTGCCAGCAGCTTAACCCAGAAAAACATTCAGTACTTC.

The chain carries TRBV7-2 and TRBJ2-3; TRBD2 might be the D (5 bases). Germline CDR1 reads SGHTA; CDR2 reads FQGNSA. This CDR3 has 18 residues. With 1 base removed from V and 4 bases from J, the gap between germline ends came to 21 bases. The CDR3: CASSLDGLVASFADTQYF. In nucleotides, the CDR3 is TGTGCCAGCAGCTTAGACGGTCTAGTAGCGTCATTTGCAGATACGCAGTATTTT. Full variable domain (missing parts from reference TRBV7-2 and TRBJ2-3): GAGVSQSPSNKVTEKGKDVELRCDPISGHTALYWYRQSLGQGLEFLIYFQGNSAPDKSGLPSDRFSAERTGGSVSTLTIQRTQQEDSAVYLCASSLDGLVASFADTQYFGPGTRLTVL.

The chain combines TRBV6-6 with TRBJ1-2; 8 nucleotides match TRBD1. The CDR3 has 13 residues. From germline, CDR1 is MNHNY and CDR2 SVGAGI (reference sequence). After removal of 7 bases from V and 4 bases from J, the junction contained 5 bases not matched to a gene. The CDR3 sequence: CASILTGGYGYTF. The DNA of the CDR3 is TGTGCCAGCATCCTAACAGGGGGCTATGGCTACACCTTC.

The chain couples TRBV6-1 to TRBJ1-2; D is possibly TRBD1 (5 bases). The CDR3 is 14 residues long. Trimming removed 0 bases at V and 5 bases at J, with 10 bases between. Germline V CDR1 and CDR2: MNHNS, SASEGT. The CDR3 region is CASSEAGGVYGYTF. In nucleotides, the CDR3 is TGTGCCAGCAGTGAAGCGGGGGGAGTGTATGGCTACACCTTC.

The chain joins TRBV18 to TRBJ2-5, with 8 bases fitting TRBD1. The CDR3 has 15 residues. Germline CDR1 and CDR2: KGHSH and LQKENI. V gave up 6 bases and J gave up 4 bases; unmatched junction bases: 10. The CDR3 nucleotides read TGTGCCAGCTCCCCCGGACAGGGAGTACGAGAGACCCAGTACTTC. It yields the protein CASSPGQGVRETQYF.

A few counts support this clone. The rearrangement joins TRBV2 to TRBJ1-6; D possibly corresponds to TRBD1 (6 bases). The V gene lost 4 bases and the J gene lost 5 bases, with 12 bases spanning the gap. The V gene's germline CDR1 is SNHLY and CDR2 FYNNEI. The CDR3 runs to 15 residues. Here the CDR3 reads CASSATGTNNSPLHF. The CDR3 region has the DNA TGTGCCAGCAGTGCAACCGGGACAAATAATTCACCCCTCCACTTT.

The chain is built from TRBV5-1 and TRBJ2-1, with a weak D call TRBD2 (6 bases). Germline assignment: CDR1 SGHRS and CDR2 YFSETQ. V was clipped by 5 bases and J by 4 bases, with 13 bases between them. The CDR3 extends over 14 amino acids. The CDR3 protein is CASRGSGGYNEQFF. For the CDR3, the DNA is TGCGCCAGCAGGGGCAGCGGAGGGTACAATGAGCAGTTCTTC. The full variable domain, rest sourced from reference TRBV5-1 and TRBJ2-1, is KAGVTQTPRYLIKTRGQQVTLSCSPISGHRSVSWYQQTPGQGLQFLFEYFSETQRNKGNFPGRFSGRQFSNSRSEMNVSTLELGDSALYLCASRGSGGYNEQFFGPGTRLTVL.

The gene calls are TRBV9 and TRBJ2-5; TRBD2 is a possible D gene (7 bases). CDR3 size: 15 residues. Germline values: CDR1 SGDLS, CDR2 YYNGEE. V dropped 4 bases and J dropped 5 bases, with 18 bases sitting between them. The chain's CDR3 is CASSPSPGGGETQYF. In nucleotides, the CDR3 is TGTGCCAGCAGCCCTAGCCCGGGGGGCGGTGAGACCCAGTACTTC.

This chain joins TRBV6-5 and TRBJ1-2; D is possibly TRBD1 (5 bases). Germline V gene data show CDR1 as MNHEY and CDR2 as SVGAGI. Trimming stripped 5 bases from V and 5 bases from J, with 15 bases between. The CDR3 sequence is 14 residues long. The DNA of the CDR3 is TGTGCCAGCAGTCACGTCACAGGCCCTTATGGCTACACCTTC. Amino acid sequence: CASSHVTGPYGYTF.

The chain has TRBV12-3 or TRBV12-4 and TRBJ2-7; a possible D gene is TRBD1 (6 bases). Trimming shortened V by 5 bases and J by 5 bases, and 10 bases separated the two germline ends. This CDR3 contains 12 residues. This chain's CDR3 is CASSTTGNEQYF. The CDR3 coding sequence is TGTGCCAGCAGTACAACAGGGAACGAGCAGTACTTC.

The chain combines TRBV27 with TRBJ2-1; TRBD1 matches 10 bases. The CDR3 is 14 amino acids. CDR1 MNHEY and CDR2 SMNVEV come from the germline V gene (reference sequence). The junction had 6 bases not matched to a gene; V was cut back by 6 bases and J by 7 bases. The CDR3 coding sequence is TGTGCCAGCAGCCCCCGGGGACAGGGGAATGAGCAGTTCTTC. It translates to CASSPRGQGNEQFF.

This clone was recorded only once. The chain couples TRBV19 to TRBJ1-2; possibly TRBD1 for D (6 bases). The CDR3 spans 16 residues. Germline-derived CDR1 and CDR2 are LNHDA and SQIVND (reference sequence). Trimming left V 4 bases short and J 3 bases short, with 18 bases between. The CDR3 DNA follows: TGTGCCAGTAGTACCGCCGGGGGGGGCCCGGACTATGGCTACACCTTC. Amino acid sequence: CASSTAGGGPDYGYTF.

The chain links TRBV11-1 to TRBJ2-5; a possible D gene is TRBD2 (6 bases). The CDR3 totals 15 residues. From germline, CDR1 is SGHAT and CDR2 FQDESV (reference sequence). The V and J ends lost 4 bases and 5 bases respectively, with 17 bases between them. The CDR3 region has the DNA TGTGCCAGCAGCTCTCGCTGGCGGGGTTCGGAGACCCAGTACTTC. This encodes CASSSRWRGSETQYF.

The CDR3: CASSLQGPYTYEQYF. The CDR3 bases are TGTGCCAGCAGCCTACAGGGACCCTACACCTACGAGCAGTACTTC. J is TRBJ2-7 and V is TRBV6-5; the D gene is possibly TRBD1 (6 bases). The CDR3 totals 15 residues. V lost 6 bases, J lost 2 bases, and 17 bases lay in between. Germline CDR1 reads MNHEY; CDR2 reads SVGAGI.

This chain uses TRBV5-5 with TRBJ1-1; 9 positions match TRBD1. This CDR3 spans 14 amino acids. Germline V gene sequence: CDR1 SGHKS, CDR2 YYEKEE (reference sequence). V was pared by 2 bases and J by 4 bases, with 3 bases of the junction left unmatched. CDR3 protein: CASSLQGAGTEAFF. In DNA, the CDR3 is TGTGCCAGCAGCTTACAGGGGGCAGGCACTGAAGCTTTCTTT.

The gene calls are TRBV6-5 and TRBJ1-4, with D possibly being TRBD1 (5 bases). CDR1 and CDR2 (germline): MNHEY, SVGAGI. V lost 8 bases, J lost 10 bases, and 17 bases lay in between. This CDR3 has 13 residues. This CDR3 is CASARGDDRKLFF. Written as DNA, the CDR3 is TGTGCCAGCGCAAGGGGCGACGACAGAAAACTGTTTTTT.

This chain uses TRBV6-5 with TRBJ1-6; D may be TRBD1 (6 bases). This CDR3 is built from 15 residues. V gave up 5 bases and J gave up 4 bases, with 12 bases separating them. In germline, CDR1 is MNHEY, CDR2 SVGAGI. CDR3 residues: CASSTLGTYNSPLHF. The CDR3 DNA reads as TGTGCCAGCAGTACCTTGGGGACATATAATTCACCCCTCCACTTT.

The chain recombines TRBV3-1 (or the pseudogene TRBV3-2) with TRBJ2-3; tentative D call: TRBD1 (5 bases). Germline loops: CDR1 LGHDT, CDR2 YNNKEL (reference sequence). V lost 4 bases to trimming and J lost 2 bases, with 13 bases between them. This CDR3 contains 15 residues. This CDR3 reads CASSPEDTYTDTQYF. The CDR3, as DNA: TGTGCCAGCAGCCCTGAGGACACTTACACAGATACGCAGTATTTT.

The rearrangement uses TRBV7-2 and TRBJ2-3; 9 bases are a match to TRBD1. The CDR3 covers 15 residues. The V and J ends lost 5 bases and 4 bases, in that order; junction bases with no gene match: 7. The germline V gene has CDR1 SGHTA and CDR2 FQGNSA. The CDR3 loop reads CASSKTGGRADTQYF. The CDR3 coding sequence is TGTGCCAGCAGCAAAACAGGGGGCAGGGCAGATACGCAGTATTTT. Full variable domain (rest looked up from reference TRBV7-2 and TRBJ2-3): GAGVSQSPSNKVTEKGKDVELRCDPISGHTALYWYRQSLGQGLEFLIYFQGNSAPDKSGLPSDRFSAERTGGSVSTLTIQRTQQEDSAVYLCASSKTGGRADTQYFGPGTRLTVL.

The genes are TRBV5-4 and TRBJ2-7, with TRBD1 as a possible D gene (5 bases). V was trimmed by 4 bases and J by 3 bases, leaving 8 bases between them. Germline V CDR1 and CDR2: SGHNT, YYREEE (reference sequence). CDR3 length equals 12 residues. CDR3: CASSPDSYEQYF. The CDR3 DNA follows: TGTGCCAGCAGCCCAGACAGCTACGAGCAGTACTTC. Full variable domain (remainder filled in from reference TRBV5-4 and TRBJ2-7): ETGVTQSPTHLIKTRGQQVTLRCSSQSGHNTVSWYQQALGQGPQFIFQYYREEENGRGNFPPRFSGLQFPNYSSELNVNALELDDSALYLCASSPDSYEQYFGPGTRLTVT.

The chain employs TRBV7-2 and TRBJ1-1; no clear D gene. CDR3 length: 14 amino acids. Germline V gene data show CDR1 as SGHTA and CDR2 as FQGNSA. Between the trimmed V and J ends, which lost 6 bases and 5 bases, there was a span of 16 bases. DNA for the CDR3: TGTGCCAGCAGACTTATACCCCCCCTTACTGAAGCTTTCTTT. This translates into CASRLIPPLTEAFF.